Below are 11 T cell receptor beta chains sequenced from a single sample in a study of T cell clones after liver transplantation. Profiled with immunoSEQ multiplex PCR; TCRdb holds only in-frame clones, not every one. The table has under 150,000 clones, 75% to 95% seen once; the top ten hold roughly 0.83%. The starting material was CD4+ T cells from blood, obtained 12 months after liver transplant. These receptors were taken from a human patient who received a liver transplant. These T cells may partly come from the graft donor.

This chain connects TRBV15 to TRBJ1-2; D remains unclear. Trimming took 0 bases from V and 9 from J, leaving 5 bases between them. Germline V gene sequence: CDR1 LNHNV, CDR2 YYDKDF (reference sequence). This CDR3 has 11 amino acids. In DNA form, the CDR3 reads TGTGCCACCAGCAGAGATGACAGCTACACCTTC. Translated: CATSRDDSYTF.

The genes are TRBV27 and TRBJ2-1, with 7 bases aligning to TRBD2. The V segment lost 4 bases and the J segment 9 bases; nucleotides outside the gene matches: 3. The germline gives CDR1 MNHEY, CDR2 SMNVEV (reference sequence). CDR3 length equals 12 residues. The CDR3 DNA sequence: TGTGCCAGCAGTTGGGGGGAGGGTGAGCAGTTCTTC. Protein product: CASSWGEGEQFF.

Here the CDR3 reads CASSRQGVGYEQYF. The CDR3 DNA is TGTGCCAGCAGCAGACAGGGTGTAGGCTACGAGCAGTACTTC. This chain joins TRBV2 and TRBJ2-7; 7 bases map to TRBD1. The junction had 8 bases not matched to a gene; V was cut back by 6 bases and J by 3 bases. The CDR3 runs 14 residues. CDR1 is SNHLY and CDR2 is FYNNEI in the germline V gene.

This chain uses TRBV27 with TRBJ2-3; unclear D gene. Germline-derived CDR1 and CDR2 are MNHEY and SMNVEV (reference sequence). With 5 bases removed from V and 4 bases from J, the gap between germline ends came to 16 bases. This CDR3 has 15 amino acids. The CDR3: CASSPRNHQSDTQYF. CDR3 DNA: TGTGCCAGCAGTCCCAGAAACCACCAGTCAGATACGCAGTATTTT.

This clone was observed a single time. This chain links TRBV10-3 with TRBJ2-7; 7 nucleotides align to TRBD2. The CDR3 runs to 15 residues. Germline CDR1 reads ENHRY; CDR2 reads SYGVKD. V was pared by 3 bases and J by 0 bases, with 5 bases of the junction left unmatched. Written as DNA, the CDR3 is TGTGCCATCAGTGACTCTAGCGGCCGCTCCTACGAGCAGTACTTC. Amino acids: CAISDSSGRSYEQYF.

This chain links TRBV10-3 with TRBJ2-7; 10 positions match TRBD1. J was trimmed by 6 bases and V by 7 bases; bases with no gene match: 9. The germline CDR1 and CDR2 sequences are ENHRY and SYGVKD. This CDR3 has 14 residues. CDR3 in amino acids: CAIKSGTGAGEQYF. CDR3 sequence (DNA): TGTGCCATCAAGTCCGGGACAGGGGCGGGCGAGCAGTACTTC.

The chain combines TRBV18 with TRBJ1-1; the D gene is possibly TRBD1 (5 bases). Between the trimmed V and J ends, which lost 6 bases and 1 base, there was a span of 18 bases. The CDR3 is 16 amino acids. Germline V gene sequence: CDR1 KGHSH, CDR2 LQKENI. The CDR3 sequence is CASSPMTVGPNTEAFF. CDR3 nucleotides: TGTGCCAGCTCCCCGATGACAGTGGGACCGAACACTGAAGCTTTCTTT.

The chain joins TRBV29-1 to TRBJ1-2; 7 nucleotides match TRBD1. Germline trimming cut 6 bases from V and 8 bases from J; bases unmatched to any gene: 12. This CDR3 contains 13 residues. The germline V gene has CDR1 SQVTM and CDR2 ANQGSEA. In DNA, the CDR3 is TGCAGCGTCGTTGTCGGGACAGTGGGAGGCTACACCTTC. Translation gives CSVVVGTVGGYTF.

In DNA form, the CDR3 reads TGCGCCAGCAGAGCGACAGAAAATAATCAGCCCCAGCATTTT. Its translation is CASRATENNQPQHF. The V gene is TRBV10-2, the J gene TRBJ1-5; possible D gene TRBD1, 5 bases. Germline V lookup: CDR1 WSHSY, CDR2 SAAADI. The CDR3 runs to 14 residues. V lost 6 bases, J lost 4 bases, and 13 bases lay in between.

The J gene is TRBJ2-7, the V gene TRBV15, with D perhaps given as TRBD1 or TRBD2 (5 bases each). The germline V gene has CDR1 LNHNV and CDR2 YYDKDF (reference sequence). Between the trimmed V and J ends, which lost 5 bases and 2 bases, there was a span of 16 bases. The CDR3 totals 15 residues. As DNA, the CDR3 is TGTGCCACCAGCCCCCGGGGCGGATTCACCTACGAGCAGTACTTC. Translation gives CATSPRGGFTYEQYF.

The chain joins TRBV4-3 to TRBJ2-3; 13 positions agree with TRBD2. V shed 0 bases and J 6 bases; nucleotides not matched to a gene: 9. The CDR3 totals 18 residues. Germline-derived CDR1 and CDR2 are LGHNA and YSLEER. CDR3 nucleotide sequence: TGCGCCAGCAGCCAAGATCTCCAAGGACTAGCGGGAGTTGATACGCAGTATTTT. Translation gives CASSQDLQGLAGVDTQYF.